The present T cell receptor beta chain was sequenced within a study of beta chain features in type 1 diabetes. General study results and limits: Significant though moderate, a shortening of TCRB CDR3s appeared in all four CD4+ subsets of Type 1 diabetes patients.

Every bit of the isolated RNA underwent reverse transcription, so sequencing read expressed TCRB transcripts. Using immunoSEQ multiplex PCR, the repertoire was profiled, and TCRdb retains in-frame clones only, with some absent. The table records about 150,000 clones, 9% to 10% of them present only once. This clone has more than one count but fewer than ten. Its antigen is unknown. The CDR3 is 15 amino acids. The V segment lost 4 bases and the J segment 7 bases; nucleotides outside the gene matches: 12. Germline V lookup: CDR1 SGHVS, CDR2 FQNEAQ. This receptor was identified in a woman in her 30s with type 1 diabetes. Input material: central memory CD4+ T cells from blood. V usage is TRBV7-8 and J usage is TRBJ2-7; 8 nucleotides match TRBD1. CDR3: CASSSRQGRLIEQYF. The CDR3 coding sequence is TGTGCCAGCAGCTCAAGACAGGGGAGATTAATTGAGCAGTACTTC.